This TCR beta chain was sequenced during a study of CD4 T cells in relation to SARS-CoV-2 and coronaviruses. About the study: ViraFEST: roughly ten-day antigen culture of PBMCs, then TCR beta CDR3 sequencing.

Comment on this clone: Its antigen remains unknown.

This CDR3 has 15 amino acids. The germline V gene has CDR1 KGHDR and CDR2 SFDVKD. With 9 bases removed from V and 2 bases from J, the gap between germline ends came to 16 bases. Notes on the study in general: This crossreactivity analysis covered spike protein alone, no other viral proteins. Pre-pandemic and post-infection samples never came from the same donor.

Before the COVID-19 pandemic, during about 2010-2019, CD4+ T cells were taken from unexposed donors. CD4+ T cells were isolated from the cells after 10 days of culture. Cells permitting, SARS-CoV-2 S/N and four cold-coronavirus spikes were tested on unexposed-donor CD4+ T cells. Method: immunoSEQ multiplex PCR; TCRdb's copy keeps in-frame clones and lacks some. Among about 12,000 clones listed, roughly 71% were seen once. The receptor was derived from a human donor in good health. What was sequenced was CD4+ T cells from PBMCs, cultured in vitro. The V gene is TRBV24-1, the J gene TRBJ2-1, with TRBD2 as a possible D gene (5 bases). The chain's CDR3 is CATGAGNGAYNEQFF. The DNA for the CDR3 is TGTGCCACCGGCGCCGGGAATGGAGCCTACAATGAGCAGTTCTTC.